The source of this T cell receptor (beta chain) is a study of identical twins. Study-level points and caveats: Findings depended on cross-sectional statistics rather than tracking the same donors. Insertions were reduced in abundant cord blood beta clonotypes but not in memory repertoires.

The ends were cut back, 6 bases at V and 3 bases at J, with 11 bases in the middle. The CDR3 contains 13 residues. From germline, CDR1 is MNHNS and CDR2 SASEGT. Details on this clonotype: Its cognate antigen is unknown.

Template switching added a universal primer binding site, and final cDNA carried unique molecular identifiers. MiXCR, applied by TCRdb to the 5' RACE reads, yields one record per CDR3 protein. The table has about 890,000 distinct CDR3 sequences, approximately 13% seen once. The same specimen was also included in a second study, on yellow fever vaccine responses in identical twins. As that report states: Among the twins, the vaccine T cell response reportedly seemed partly convergent and partly personalized.

The chain joins TRBV6-1 to TRBJ1-2; perhaps TRBD1 as D (6 bases). This clonotype was sampled from a woman aged 18-29 years in good health. Sequenced sample: PBMCs. CDR3 DNA: TGTGCCAGCAGGGGGGCTATCGACTATGGCTACACCTTC. It specifies CASRGAIDYGYTF.